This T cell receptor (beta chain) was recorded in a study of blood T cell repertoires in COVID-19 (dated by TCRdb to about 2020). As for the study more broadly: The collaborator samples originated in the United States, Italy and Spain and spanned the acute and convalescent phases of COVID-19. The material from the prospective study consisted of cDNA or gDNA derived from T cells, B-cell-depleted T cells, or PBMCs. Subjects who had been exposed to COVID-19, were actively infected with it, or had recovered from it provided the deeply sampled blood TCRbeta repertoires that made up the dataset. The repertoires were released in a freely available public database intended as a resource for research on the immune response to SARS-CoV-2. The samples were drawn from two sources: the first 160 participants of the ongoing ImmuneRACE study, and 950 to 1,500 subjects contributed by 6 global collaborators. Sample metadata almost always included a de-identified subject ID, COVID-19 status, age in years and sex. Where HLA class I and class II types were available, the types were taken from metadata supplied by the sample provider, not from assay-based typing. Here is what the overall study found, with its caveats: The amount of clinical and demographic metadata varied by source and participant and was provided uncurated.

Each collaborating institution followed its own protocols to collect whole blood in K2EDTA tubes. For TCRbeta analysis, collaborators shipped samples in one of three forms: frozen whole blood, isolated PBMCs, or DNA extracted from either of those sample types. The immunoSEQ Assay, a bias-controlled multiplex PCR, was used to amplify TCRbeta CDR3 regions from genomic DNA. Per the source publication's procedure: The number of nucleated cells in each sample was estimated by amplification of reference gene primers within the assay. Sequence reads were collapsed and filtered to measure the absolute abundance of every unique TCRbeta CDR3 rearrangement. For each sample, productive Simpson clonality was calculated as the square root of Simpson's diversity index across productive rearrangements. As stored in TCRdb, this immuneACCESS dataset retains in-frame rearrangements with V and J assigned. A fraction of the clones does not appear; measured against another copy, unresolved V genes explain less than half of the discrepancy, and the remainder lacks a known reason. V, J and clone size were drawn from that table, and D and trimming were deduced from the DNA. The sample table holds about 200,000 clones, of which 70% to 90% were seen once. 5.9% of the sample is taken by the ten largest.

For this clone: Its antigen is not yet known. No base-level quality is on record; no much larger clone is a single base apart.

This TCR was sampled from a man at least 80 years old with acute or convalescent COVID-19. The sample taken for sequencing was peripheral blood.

The DNA sequence is given as TGTGCCAGCAGCTTAGGGGGACAGGGGAAGATCAATGAGCAGTTCTTC. Translated, this is CASSLGGQGKINEQFF. The rearrangement joined TRBV11-2 to TRBJ2-1; 10 of the junction bases match TRBD1. V loses 1 base at its end and J loses 6 bases; junction bases beyond the gene matches: 6. Reading from cysteine to phenylalanine, the CDR3 counts 16 amino acids. The CDR3 DNA has 48 bases and is translated from base 1. The germline V gene provides CDR1 SGHAT and CDR2 FQNNGV.